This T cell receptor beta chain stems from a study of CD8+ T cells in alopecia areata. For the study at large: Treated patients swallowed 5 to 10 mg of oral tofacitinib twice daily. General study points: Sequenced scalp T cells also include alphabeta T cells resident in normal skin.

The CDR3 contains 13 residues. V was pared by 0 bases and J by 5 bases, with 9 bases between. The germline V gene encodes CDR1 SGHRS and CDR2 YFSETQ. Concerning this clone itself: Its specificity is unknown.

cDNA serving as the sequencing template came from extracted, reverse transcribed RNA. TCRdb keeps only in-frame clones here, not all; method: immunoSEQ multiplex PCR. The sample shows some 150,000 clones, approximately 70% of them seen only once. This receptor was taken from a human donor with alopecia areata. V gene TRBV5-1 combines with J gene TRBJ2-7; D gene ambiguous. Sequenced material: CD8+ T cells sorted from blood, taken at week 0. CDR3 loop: CASSLGGFDEQYF. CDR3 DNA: TGCGCCAGCAGCTTGGGGGGTTTCGACGAGCAGTACTTC.